The next 5 T cell receptor beta chains were all read from a single sample in a study of CD8 T cells in ankylosing spondylitis. In TCRdb, the 5' RACE reads were re-called with MiXCR into one record per CDR3 protein. The sample includes just over 300,000 distinct CDR3 sequences, around 20% seen only once; the top ten take about 4%. Sequenced material: blood, either unsorted or a sorted T cell fraction (not recorded which). These receptors originate from a female donor with ankylosing spondylitis or in good health (not recorded which).

This chain connects TRBV5-1 to TRBJ2-5; 10 bases align to TRBD2. CDR1 is SGHRS and CDR2 is YFSETQ in the germline V gene. V trimming: 0 bases; J trimming: 2 bases; junction bases outside the gene matches: 4. The CDR3 covers 16 residues. The CDR3 loop reads CASSLASGSQQETQYF. The CDR3 DNA reads as TGCGCCAGCAGCTTGGCTAGCGGGAGTCAGCAAGAGACCCAGTACTTC.

The CDR3, as DNA: TGCGCCAGCAGCTTACTAGCGGACCCTAGCACAGATACGCAGTATTTT. Translation gives CASSLLADPSTDTQYF. The gene calls are TRBV5-1 and TRBJ2-3, with TRBD2 matching over 8 bases. Germline V gene sequence: CDR1 SGHRS, CDR2 YFSETQ. V lost 2 bases to trimming and J lost 0 bases; unmatched junction nucleotides: 5. The CDR3 runs to 16 residues.

This clonotype has ten or more counts. CDR3 DNA sequence: TGTGCCACCAGCAGAGATCCCCCCGGGACTGGACTCAATGAGCAGTTCTTC. Protein: CATSRDPPGTGLNEQFF. V is TRBV15 and J is TRBJ2-1; D possibly corresponds to TRBD2 (6 bases). CDR3 length: 17 amino acids. Germline V gene data show CDR1 as LNHNV and CDR2 as YYDKDF (reference sequence). V was trimmed by 0 bases and J by 6 bases, leaving 18 bases between them. Using reference TRBV15 and TRBJ2-1 for the parts outside the CDR3, the full variable domain is DAMVIQNPRYQVTQFGKPVTLSCSQTLNHNVMYWYQQKSSQAPKLLFHYYDKDFNNEADTPDNFQSRRPNTSFCFLDIRSPGLGDTAMYLCATSRDPPGTGLNEQFFGPGTRLTVL.

This clonotype has just a few counts. The gene calls are TRBV5-1 and TRBJ2-1, with D possibly being TRBD1 or TRBD2 (5 bases each). Germline lookup yields CDR1 SGHRS and CDR2 YFSETQ. V shed 6 bases and J shed 6 bases, with 22 bases lying between them. CDR3 length equals 16 residues. CDR3 bases: TGCGCCAGCATGAGGGGCGAGTTTTTGGTGGTCAATGAGCAGTTCTTC. It translates to CASMRGEFLVVNEQFF.

V usage is TRBV12-5 and J usage is TRBJ2-2, with D tentatively TRBD1 (5 bases). The V gene's germline CDR1 is LGHNT and CDR2 FRNRAP. The CDR3 contains 13 residues. Trimming removed 8 bases from V and 7 bases from J, with 14 bases in between. CDR3 protein: CASRQGSGGELFF. The CDR3, as DNA: TGTGCTAGTCGGCAGGGTAGTGGCGGGGAGCTGTTTTTT.